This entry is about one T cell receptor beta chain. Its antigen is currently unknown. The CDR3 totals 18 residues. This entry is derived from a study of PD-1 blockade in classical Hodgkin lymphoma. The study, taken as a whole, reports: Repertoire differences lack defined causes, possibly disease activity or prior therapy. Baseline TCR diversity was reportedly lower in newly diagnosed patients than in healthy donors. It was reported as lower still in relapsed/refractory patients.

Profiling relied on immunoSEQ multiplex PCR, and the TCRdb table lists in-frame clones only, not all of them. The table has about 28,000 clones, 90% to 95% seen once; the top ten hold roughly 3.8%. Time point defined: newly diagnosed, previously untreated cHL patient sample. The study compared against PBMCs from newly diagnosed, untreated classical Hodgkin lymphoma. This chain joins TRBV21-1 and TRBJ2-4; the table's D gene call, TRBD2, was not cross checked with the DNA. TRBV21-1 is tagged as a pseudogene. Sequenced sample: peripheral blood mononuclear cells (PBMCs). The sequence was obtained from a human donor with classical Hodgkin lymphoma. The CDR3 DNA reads TGTGCCAGCAGCATCGGGACTAGCGGGTTCCTAGCCAAAAACATTCAGTACTTC. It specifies CASSIGTSGFLAKNIQYF.